These 3 T cell receptor beta chains originate from one sample sequenced in a study of response to subunit inactivated influenza vaccine. TCRdb passed the RT-PCR reads through MiXCR, listing each CDR3 protein once. The table records about 780,000 distinct CDR3 sequences, around 18% of them present only once. The sample here was PBMCs from blood, taken more than 4 days after vaccination. These receptors originate from a man aged 50-59 years who received an inactivated influenza vaccine.

This clonotype has just a few counts. This sequence joins TRBV6-1 and TRBJ2-5; TRBD2 aligns across 11 bases. Germline CDR1 is MNHNS and CDR2 is SASEGT. This CDR3 has 15 amino acids. V lost 6 bases to trimming and J lost 2 bases; unmatched junction nucleotides: 5. The CDR3 nucleotides read TGTGCCAGCAGGGTAGCGGGGGGGATGCAAGAGACCCAGTACTTC. Protein sequence: CASRVAGGMQETQYF.

The V call is TRBV7-9, the J call TRBJ2-1; D remains unclear. The V end was cut by 3 bases, the J end by 0 bases, with 9 bases between. Germline V gene data show CDR1 as SEHNR and CDR2 as FQNEAQ (reference sequence). The CDR3 has 15 amino acids. The CDR3 here is CASSFSADSYNEQFF. DNA of the CDR3: TGTGCCAGCAGCTTCTCGGCGGACTCCTACAATGAGCAGTTCTTC.

This clonotype was detected a few times. The J gene is TRBJ1-6, the V gene TRBV9, with D tentatively TRBD1 (6 bases). The length of the CDR3 is 16 residues. V lost 3 bases and J 7 bases, leaving 17 bases between the germline ends. CDR1 SGDLS and CDR2 YYNGEE come from the germline V gene. For the CDR3, the DNA is TGTGCCAGCAGCGAGAATCCGGGACACCGCAATTCACCCCTCCACTTT. Translation gives CASSENPGHRNSPLHF.